This T cell receptor beta chain originates from a study of T cell responses to AZD1222 COVID-19 vaccine (dated by TCRdb to the early 2020s). Regarding the complete study: AZD1222 recipients with second doses at about 4 weeks or about 12 weeks were pooled, because spike-specific TCR depth and breadth did not differ between schedules. A total of more than 230 trial participants underwent TCR sequencing, of whom approximately 200 had received two doses of AZD1222 and some 26 had received two doses of the MenACWY control vaccine. Trial participants were enrolled by age into subgroups of 18-55, 56-69 and 70-plus years, and about 150, 27 and 61 TCR-sequenced participants, respectively, were included in these subgroups.

The time point label of this sample denotes: baseline before first vaccination. Vaccinee samples came from UK trials COV001 and COV002, including a single-blind randomized controlled phase 2/3 trial of AZD1222 (ChAdOx1 nCoV-19) in healthy adults. Trial participant PBMC samples were collected at day 0 and day 28 after the second dose for TCRbeta chain sequencing. The CDR3 regions of human TCRbeta chains were subjected to immunosequencing. The study's processing was this. TCRs in the repertoires were compared against a reference library of SARS-CoV-2-specific TCRs that had been generated with the MIRA antigen-specificity platform. Breadth was defined as the fraction of unique TCRs that were SARS-CoV-2-associated. Depth was defined as the fraction of total T cells that were SARS-CoV-2-associated. Using the MIRA data, each spike-specific TCR was mapped to the spike region that the TCR reacts to and placed in a CD4 or CD8 class. Log10-transformed breadth and depth values were compared by one-way ANOVA with Sidak's multiple comparisons tests. Here the immuneACCESS table is served through TCRdb, limited to in-frame sequences with V and J called. Missing clones are a known gap in these copies; in checked studies unresolved V genes cover under half, and the rest lacks a known reason. Clonal size and the V and J genes are those of that table, whereas D and trimming came from the DNA. This sample lists approximately 120,000 clones; 89% were detected once. Of the sample, approximately 1.5% falls within the top ten clones.

The full study reports these points: Because no samples from the day 14 peak response were available, repertoires could be characterized only after the peak T cell response. CD4 TCRs associated with the vaccine covered the entire spike protein, and the dominant responses were in regions 160-218 and 743-854. Only a handful of AZD1222 recipients were SARS-CoV-2 seropositive at baseline, limiting conclusions about previously exposed vaccinees. Reportedly, almost half of the unique spike-specific TCRs recognized epitopes lying outside the regions that are mutated in the B.1.351 and B.1.1.7 variants. In the small 56-69-year group, the increase in depth fell short of significance, most likely because of low power. Spike-specific TCR breadth and depth rose significantly after two AZD1222 doses compared with day 0 and with MenACWY recipients. Most participants were white British and females outnumbered males, and the authors suggested that clonal diversity may have been underestimated.

Note on this clone: The antigen it binds to is not known. No clone much larger than this one lies a single base away; base qualities are absent.

This receptor was obtained from an adult in good health. Specimen: peripheral blood, collected on day 0 of AZD1222 vaccination.

The CDR3 in this case is CATSTSGYGELFF. The DNA sequence reads TGTGCCACCAGTACTAGCGGGTACGGGGAGCTGTTTTTT. Recombination connected TRBV24-1 to TRBJ2-2; 9 junctional bases match TRBD2. Inclusive of the bounding cysteine and phenylalanine, the CDR3 is 13 residues long. The kept DNA is CDR3 alone, 39 bases in frame from the first base. After removal of 6 bases from V and 7 bases from J, the junction retains 2 bases not matched to a gene. CDR1 is given as KGHDR and CDR2 as SFDVKD, both from the germline V gene.